Listed below are T cell receptor beta chains from one sample, sequenced in a study of cytomegalovirus exposure and HLA in healthy donors. Method: immunoSEQ multiplex PCR; TCRdb's copy keeps in-frame clones and lacks some. This table holds about 120,000 clones, around four fifths found once. What was sequenced was PBMCs. Every receptor here comes from a woman aged 40 to 50 in good health and CMV-seropositive. Both conserved end residues are part of each CDR3.

v_gene | CDR3aa
TRBV18 | CASSPQLTGLGPGELFF
TRBV4-1 | CASSQDLGQGFYEQYF
TRBV30 | CAWSVSGTEAFF
TRBV7-9 | CASSWGTAYGYTF
TRBV6-1 | CASKPGAGTEAFF
TRBV10-3 | CAISEVGGRADTQYF
TRBV6-5 | CASSLGQVGNTIYF
TRBV29-1 | CSAGFMNTEAFF
TRBV5-1 | CASSFSIAGTDTQYF
TRBV6-5 | CASSLDGAYGYTF